One sample yielded the 13 T cell receptor beta chains listed below, sequenced in a study of T-cell memory formation after mild COVID-19. TCRdb reprocessed the 5' RACE reads via MiXCR and lists one record per CDR3 protein. This sample has about 290,000 distinct CDR3 sequences, with about a sixth found just once. The sequencing input was PBMCs or a T cell subset sorted from them (not recorded which). These receptors were taken from a man between 18 and 35 years old who had mild COVID-19 (a few samples of this study predate the infection). Cell type and time point are not known.

This clonotype turned up a few times. V is TRBV20-1 and J is TRBJ1-1; D possibly corresponds to TRBD1 (6 bases). Trimming removed 5 bases at V and 4 bases at J, with 14 bases between. This CDR3 comprises 13 residues. In germline, CDR1 is DFQATT, CDR2 SNEGSKA (reference sequence). CDR3 sequence: CSAPQGFRTEAFF. In nucleotides, the CDR3 is TGCAGTGCTCCACAGGGCTTTCGCACTGAAGCTTTCTTT.

The table lists this clonotype with many counts. The chain has TRBV25-1 and TRBJ2-1; D may match TRBD1 or TRBD2 (5 bases each). Germline V lookup: CDR1 MGHDK, CDR2 SYGVNS. V lost 3 bases and J lost 6, with 12 bases in between. This CDR3 region has 14 residues. This CDR3 is CASSDPGTVNEQFF. The DNA of the CDR3 is TGTGCCAGCAGTGATCCAGGGACGGTCAATGAGCAGTTCTTC.

This clonotype was found a few times. The rearrangement uses TRBV12-3 or TRBV12-4 and TRBJ2-2; 8 nucleotides align to TRBD2. The CDR3 totals 15 residues. Trimming removed 6 bases from V and 1 base from J; junction bases left unmatched: 4. The CDR3 protein is CASRIAGWNTGELFF. CDR3 coding DNA: TGTGCCAGCAGAATAGCGGGGTGGAACACCGGGGAGCTGTTTTTT.

The rearrangement uses TRBV4-2 and TRBJ2-7, with TRBD2 identical over 10 bases. Germline CDR1 LGHNA, CDR2 YNFKEQ. The CDR3 consists of 16 residues. Trimming at V came to 0 bases and at J to 3 bases, leaving 5 bases not matched to a gene. CDR3 in DNA: TGTGCCAGCAGCCAAGAGGCTAGCGGGGGTTTCTACGAGCAGTACTTC. Translation: CASSQEASGGFYEQYF.

This clonotype was seen a handful of times. This chain connects TRBV9 to TRBJ2-3; D might be TRBD1 or TRBD2, each matching 5 bases. In germline, CDR1 is SGDLS, CDR2 YYNGEE. Trimming stripped 0 bases from V and 2 bases from J, with 16 bases between. This CDR3 has 17 amino acids. CDR3 coding DNA: TGTGCCAGCAGCGTAGAGGGGAGAAGGGACCCCACAGATACGCAGTATTTT. It encodes CASSVEGRRDPTDTQYF.

V usage is TRBV4-1 and J usage is TRBJ1-5; the match to TRBD1 covers 7 bases. With V trimmed by 0 bases and J by 4 bases, 6 bases remained unmatched. Germline V gene data show CDR1 as MGHRA and CDR2 as YSYEKL. This CDR3 is 16 amino acids long. This CDR3 is CASSQEGQRRNQPQHF. The CDR3 DNA follows: TGCGCCAGCAGCCAAGAGGGACAGCGGAGAAATCAGCCCCAGCATTTT.

V usage is TRBV29-1 and J usage is TRBJ2-7; D may match TRBD1 or TRBD2 (5 bases each). V lost 7 bases, J lost 6 bases, and 16 bases lay in between. Germline V gene sequence: CDR1 SQVTM, CDR2 ANQGSEA. The CDR3 has 12 residues. Here the CDR3 reads CSARDGLAEQYF. The DNA of the CDR3 is TGCAGCGCCCGGGACGGCTTGGCCGAGCAGTACTTC.

There are many counts of this clonotype. The chain uses TRBV7-8 and TRBJ2-7; D is ambiguous. V lost 1 base to trimming and J lost 0 bases, with 7 bases between them. The CDR3 spans 14 residues. Germline values: CDR1 SGHVS, CDR2 FQNEAQ. DNA for the CDR3: TGTGCCAGCAGCTTAGGCGAGTACTCCTACGAGCAGTACTTC. It translates to CASSLGEYSYEQYF.

In the case of this clonotype: A read error is possible here, since a much larger clone lies one base away. V is TRBV3-1 and J is TRBJ1-6; the D is unclear. Germline-derived CDR1 and CDR2 are LGHDT and YNNKEL (reference sequence). V was pared by 5 bases and J by 0 bases, with 5 bases between. CDR3 length: 14 amino acids. As DNA, the CDR3 is TGTGCCAGCAGCGGAAGCTCCTATAATTCACCCCTCCACTTT. Its protein product is CASSGSSYNSPLHF.

This chain uses TRBV29-1 with TRBJ2-7; a weak D match, TRBD2 (6 bases). Germline values: CDR1 SQVTM, CDR2 ANQGSEA. V lost 3 bases and J lost 3, with 12 bases in between. The CDR3 has 13 residues. The CDR3 DNA follows: TGCAGCGTTGAGGGTCCCGGGGGCTACGAGCAGTACTTC. Protein sequence: CSVEGPGGYEQYF.

V is TRBV7-9 and J is TRBJ2-3; D possibly corresponds to TRBD1 (5 bases). The CDR3 runs 13 residues. Germline V gene lookup returns CDR1 SEHNR and CDR2 FQNEAQ (reference sequence). With 6 bases removed from V and 3 bases from J, the gap between germline ends came to 10 bases. The CDR3 DNA is TGTGCCAGCAGTCAGACAGTGACAGATACGCAGTATTTT. As protein: CASSQTVTDTQYF.

This clonotype has only a few counts. In DNA, the CDR3 is TGTGCCAGCAGTCTGTATGGGACAGGGTCTTGGAGTTCGGGATTCTTC. This encodes CASSLYGTGSWSSGFF. The J gene is TRBJ2-1, the V gene TRBV28; 9 bases are shared with TRBD1. J lost 16 bases, V lost 5 bases, and 21 bases had no gene match. The germline V gene has CDR1 MDHEN and CDR2 SYDVKM. The CDR3 has 16 amino acids.

This clonotype was seen more than once but under ten times. The chain is built from TRBV12-3 or TRBV12-4 and TRBJ1-5; D uncertain. Trimming removed 7 bases from V and 7 bases from J, with 14 bases in between. CDR3 length equals 13 residues. The CDR3: CASNEDPGQPQHF. CDR3 nucleotide sequence: TGTGCCAGCAATGAGGATCCTGGGCAGCCCCAGCATTTT.